These 22 T cell receptor beta chains were all obtained from the same sample, sequenced in a study of shared clonotypes between healthy human individuals. Method: immunoSEQ multiplex PCR; TCRdb's copy keeps in-frame clones and lacks some. The sample lists around 2,100,000 clones, about 95% occurring once. CD45RO-negative CD8 cells positively selected for CCR7 made up the naive population, which excluded terminally differentiated effector memory CD45RA+ cells. Sequencing was performed on naive CD8+ T cells sorted from blood. The receptors shown here come from a man aged 18-30 years in good health.

With respect to this clone: One end of the junction is discordant with germline, which a read error may explain. Other DNA sequences in this sample translate to the same CDR3. The chain has TRBV13 and TRBJ2-7; 7 nucleotides match TRBD1. Germline assignment: CDR1 PRHDT and CDR2 FYEKMQ (reference sequence). The CDR3 extends over 13 amino acids. The CDR3 DNA reads as TGTGCCAGCAGCCTAGGACAGGTCTACGAGCAGTACTTC. Translating it yields CASSLGQVYEQYF.

The chain has TRBV27 and TRBJ2-1; D is unresolved. With 2 bases removed from V and 4 bases from J, the gap between germline ends came to 6 bases. Germline assignment: CDR1 MNHEY and CDR2 SMNVEV (reference sequence). The CDR3 contains 13 residues. The CDR3 here is CASSLAVYNEQFF. The DNA of the CDR3 is TGTGCCAGCAGTTTAGCGGTTTACAATGAGCAGTTCTTC.

V usage is TRBV27 and J usage is TRBJ2-7; D could derive from TRBD1 or TRBD2 (6 bases each). CDR1 is MNHEY, CDR2 SMNVEV, per germline (reference sequence). The CDR3 length is 17 residues. The V and J ends lost 5 bases and 0 bases respectively, with 20 bases between them. The DNA of the CDR3 is TGTGCCAGCAGTGTAGGGGCAGCTCCGGGGGCCTCCTACGAGCAGTACTTC. It codes for CASSVGAAPGASYEQYF.

The chain carries TRBV11-2 and TRBJ1-1; D remains ambiguous. Looked up from germline, CDR1 is SGHAT and CDR2 is FQNNGV. The V and J ends lost 5 bases and 3 bases respectively, with 13 bases between them. This CDR3 has 14 residues. DNA for the CDR3: TGTGCCAGCAGCCAAACGGGCAGCTACACTGAAGCTTTCTTT. Its protein is CASSQTGSYTEAFF.

The rearrangement links TRBV6-5 to TRBJ2-7; the D is unclear. The CDR3 is 11 amino acids. Trimming cost V 8 bases and J 2 bases, with 7 bases left between them. Germline V gives CDR1 MNHEY, CDR2 SVGAGI. CDR3 in DNA: TGTGCCAGCGGGATAGCCTACGAGCAGTACTTC. It specifies CASGIAYEQYF.

The chain carries TRBV28 and TRBJ2-7, with TRBD1 matching over 8 bases. Germline loops: CDR1 MDHEN, CDR2 SYDVKM. This CDR3 contains 16 residues. V lost 4 bases and J lost 2; bases outside the gene matches: 10. CDR3 in amino acids: CASSSSPRQGTYEQYF. The DNA for the CDR3 is TGTGCCAGCAGTTCCTCCCCTCGACAGGGGACCTACGAGCAGTACTTC.

The chain has TRBV21-1 and TRBJ2-3; the table's D call, TRBD2, was not checked against the DNA. TRBV21-1 is reported as a pseudogene. This CDR3 is built from 15 residues. The DNA of the CDR3 is TGTGCCAGCAGCTCGGCGGGGCAAGCCACAGATACGCAGTATTTT. This sequence encodes CASSSAGQATDTQYF.

Worth noting for this clone: Other DNA sequences in this sample translate to the same CDR3. The chain employs TRBV5-6 and TRBJ1-5; D unclear. The length of the CDR3 is 13 residues. Between the trimmed V and J ends, which lost 0 bases and 4 bases, there was a span of 5 bases. Per germline, CDR1 SGHDT and CDR2 YYEEEE. The CDR3 reads CASSLAGNQPQHF. The CDR3 DNA reads as TGTGCCAGCAGCTTGGCCGGAAATCAGCCCCAGCATTTT.

A note on this clone: The same CDR3 arises from other DNA sequences in this sample as well. This chain uses TRBV11-2 with TRBJ2-2; TRBD1 matches at 12 bases. The germline V gene has CDR1 SGHAT and CDR2 FQNNGV. The CDR3 contains 16 residues. V shed 3 bases and J 5 bases; nucleotides not matched to a gene: 4. The CDR3: CASSLGQGAGTGELFF. The CDR3 nucleotides are TGTGCCAGCAGCTTGGGACAGGGGGCAGGAACCGGGGAGCTGTTTTTT.

The chain has TRBV4-3 and TRBJ2-7; D uncertain. CDR1 and CDR2 from the germline V gene are LGHNA and YSLEER. V lost 0 bases to trimming and J lost 5 bases, with 14 bases between them. The CDR3 is 15 amino acids. Here the CDR3 reads CASSQEEAFPDEQYF. The CDR3, as DNA: TGCGCCAGCAGCCAAGAAGAGGCCTTCCCTGACGAGCAGTACTTC.

V and J are TRBV7-9 and TRBJ2-7; weak D call: TRBD2 (5 bases). Per the germline V gene, CDR1 is SEHNR and CDR2 is FQNEAQ (reference sequence). The V gene lost 0 bases and the J gene lost 5 bases, with 17 bases spanning the gap. The CDR3 length is 16 residues. CDR3 sequence (DNA): TGTGCCAGCAGCTTAGCGGTCGAGACGGCCGGGGACGAGCAGTACTTC. Protein sequence: CASSLAVETAGDEQYF. The variable domain in full, with the rest retrieved from reference TRBV7-9 and TRBJ2-7, is DTGVSQNPRHKITKRGQNVTFRCDPISEHNRLYWYRQTLGQGPEFLTYFQNEAQLEKSRLLSDRFSAERPKGSFSTLEIQRTEQGDSAMYLCASSLAVETAGDEQYFGPGTRLTVT.

The CDR3 reads CASSLGEEQYF. Here the CDR3 DNA reads TGTGCCAGCAGCTTGGGCGAAGAGCAGTACTTC. The V call is TRBV5-4, the J call TRBJ2-7; no clear D gene. V lost 0 bases to trimming and J lost 7 bases, with 5 bases between them. CDR1 and CDR2 from the germline V gene are SGHNT and YYREEE (reference sequence). The CDR3 extends over 11 amino acids.

About this clone: Distinct nucleotide sequences in the sample also encode this CDR3. J is TRBJ2-7 and V is TRBV5-6, with 7 positions matching TRBD2. There are 14 residues in the CDR3. CDR1 SGHDT and CDR2 YYEEEE come from the germline V gene. V lost 0 bases and J lost 3; bases outside the gene matches: 3. The DNA for the CDR3 is TGTGCCAGCAGCTTGGGGCTAGCGGTCTACGAGCAGTACTTC. Protein product: CASSLGLAVYEQYF.

The V and J genes are TRBV29-1 and TRBJ2-1, with 7 bases aligning to TRBD2. J gave up 4 bases and V 7 bases, and 13 bases lay outside the gene matches. CDR1 and CDR2 (germline): SQVTM, ANQGSEA. This CDR3 contains 15 residues. CDR3 loop: CSAGSVTSEYNEQFF. The CDR3 DNA reads TGCAGCGCCGGCTCAGTTACTAGCGAATACAATGAGCAGTTCTTC.

The V gene is TRBV10-2, the J gene TRBJ1-6, with 9 bases lining up with TRBD1. V trimming: 0 bases; J trimming: 14 bases; junction bases outside the gene matches: 2. The CDR3 sequence is 13 residues long. CDR1 is WSHSY, CDR2 SAAADI, per germline. The CDR3 sequence: CASSESTGGALHF. CDR3 nucleotides: TGCGCCAGCAGTGAGTCGACAGGGGGGGCCCTCCACTTT.

V usage is TRBV2 and J usage is TRBJ2-7; D possibly corresponds to TRBD2 (5 bases). CDR3 length equals 15 residues. V dropped 1 base and J dropped 4 bases, with 14 bases sitting between them. The germline CDR1 and CDR2 sequences are SNHLY and FYNNEI. The CDR3 loop reads CASSEEGLASYEQYF. The CDR3 region has the DNA TGTGCCAGCAGTGAAGAAGGACTCGCGTCTTACGAGCAGTACTTC. The full variable domain, rest sourced from reference TRBV2 and TRBJ2-7, is EPEVTQTPSHQVTQMGQEVILRCVPISNHLYFYWYRQILGQKVEFLVSFYNNEISEKSEIFDDQFSVERPDGSNFTLKIRSTKLEDSAMYFCASSEEGLASYEQYFGPGTRLTVT.

Turning to this clone: An end of the junction does not agree with germline; a read error may underlie this. This chain joins TRBV7-7 and TRBJ2-7; maybe TRBD2 (5 bases). Germline loops: CDR1 SSHAT, CDR2 FNYEAQ (reference sequence). The CDR3 is made up of 15 amino acids. This CDR3 reads CASSLRLGEGYEQYF. The CDR3 DNA is TGTGCTAGCAGCTTAAGACTTGGCGAGGGCTACGAGCAGTACTTC.

This chain joins TRBV6-6 and TRBJ2-5, with D hard to call. Germline V CDR1 and CDR2: MNHNY, SVGAGI (reference sequence). The CDR3 spans 12 residues. The V gene lost 2 bases and the J gene lost 5 bases, with 6 bases spanning the gap. Here the CDR3 DNA reads TGTGCCAGCAGTTACGACGCGGAGACCCAGTACTTC. Its protein is CASSYDAETQYF.

The rearrangement joins TRBV4-1 to TRBJ2-7; the D is unclear. This CDR3 has 12 amino acids. Germline values: CDR1 MGHRA, CDR2 YSYEKL. Trimming shortened V by 0 bases and J by 5 bases, and 5 bases separated the two germline ends. This CDR3 reads CASSQDQHEQYF. Written as DNA, the CDR3 is TGCGCCAGCAGCCAAGATCAGCACGAGCAGTACTTC.

The chain joins TRBV6-5 to TRBJ1-2; D remains unclear. V gave up 0 bases and J gave up 3 bases, with 8 bases separating them. The germline V gene has CDR1 MNHEY and CDR2 SVGAGI. This CDR3 region has 14 residues. The DNA for the CDR3 is TGTGCCAGCAGTTACTCTGAGAACTACTATGGCTACACCTTC. Translating it yields CASSYSENYYGYTF.

V and J are TRBV27 and TRBJ2-3, with TRBD2 matching over 11 bases. The CDR3 spans 15 residues. In germline, CDR1 is MNHEY, CDR2 SMNVEV (reference sequence). Germline trimming cut 6 bases from V and 5 bases from J; bases unmatched to any gene: 7. The CDR3 coding sequence is TGTGCCAGCAGCTTAGCGGGGGGGCCGGTAGATACGCAGTATTTT. Translation: CASSLAGGPVDTQYF.

The V gene is TRBV19, the J gene TRBJ1-1; maybe TRBD1 (6 bases). Trimming removed 3 bases at V and 5 bases at J, with 13 bases between. Germline lookup yields CDR1 LNHDA and CDR2 SQIVND (reference sequence). This CDR3 has 14 amino acids. Here the CDR3 reads CASSIWSGETEAFF. The CDR3 DNA reads TGTGCCAGTAGTATTTGGTCAGGGGAGACTGAAGCTTTCTTT. The full variable domain, with the rest looked up from reference TRBV19 and TRBJ1-1, is DGGITQSPKYLFRKEGQNVTLSCEQNLNHDAMYWYRQDPGQGLRLIYYSQIVNDFQKGDIAEGYSVSREKKESFPLTVTSAQKNPTAFYLCASSIWSGETEAFFGQGTRLTVV.